Listed below are T cell receptor beta chains from one sample, sequenced in a study of blood T cell repertoires in COVID-19. Assay used: immunoSEQ multiplex PCR; TCRdb lists only in-frame clones, some missing. Seen here are some 20,000 clones, 79% observed once, and the top ten hold about 56%. Sequencing was performed on peripheral blood. The receptor set was obtained from a man older than 75 with acute or convalescent COVID-19. Each CDR3 is given with its conserved first and last residue. The D gene is left open where the match is weak. Expanded clones get a size class; other rows say once, few or many, or leave the size out.

abundance,d_gene,v_gene,j_gene,CDR3aa,CDR3nt
many,-,TRBV25-1,TRBJ1-1,CASSETGINTEAFF,TGTGCCAGCAGTGAGACGGGTATTAACACTGAAGCTTTCTTT
-,-,TRBV7-9,TRBJ1-1,CASSLSQGPRAFF,TGTGCCAGCAGCTTATCGCAGGGCCCTCGGGCTTTCTTT
-,-,TRBV2,TRBJ1-5,CASSATGTVQPQHF,TGTGCCAGCAGCGCTACAGGGACGGTTCAGCCCCAGCATTTT
-,-,TRBV3-1/TRBV3-2,TRBJ2-3,CASSPPAGTTDTQYF,TGTGCCAGCAGCCCGCCGGCGGGAACCACAGATACGCAGTATTTT
once,-,TRBV6-2/TRBV6-3,TRBJ1-2,CASSSLGGLNYGYTF,TGTGCCAGCAGTTCCCTCGGGGGACTCAACTATGGCTACACCTTC
-,-,TRBV12-3/TRBV12-4,TRBJ2-3,CASSTNADTQYF,TGTGCCAGCAGTACTAACGCAGATACGCAGTATTTT
-,-,TRBV2,TRBJ1-2,CASMGATYGYTF,TGTGCCAGCATGGGGGCCACCTATGGCTACACCTTC
once,-,TRBV19,TRBJ1-5,CASSSYGGDSNQPQHF,TGTGCCAGTAGTTCCTACGGGGGTGATAGCAATCAGCCCCAGCATTTT
-,TRBD2,TRBV18,TRBJ2-1,CASSPVLAGGSPSSYNEQFF,TGTGCCAGCTCACCCGTCCTAGCGGGAGGGTCACCGTCCTCCTACAATGAGCAGTTCTTC
few,-,TRBV18,TRBJ1-1,CASSTNKDTEAFF,TGTGCCAGCTCAACTAACAAGGATACTGAAGCTTTCTTT
-,TRBD2,TRBV7-2,TRBJ2-5,CASSSRGSGSYQTQYF,TGTGCCAGCAGCTCCCGAGGTAGCGGGAGTTACCAGACCCAGTACTTC
-,TRBD2,TRBV4-1,TRBJ2-2,CASSQDPQSLKAGINTGELFF,TGCGCCAGCAGCCAAGATCCCCAGAGTTTGAAAGCGGGGATTAACACCGGGGAGCTGTTTTTT
-,-,TRBV2,TRBJ2-5,CASSGVAGQETQYF,TGTGCCAGCAGTGGGGTGGCGGGACAAGAGACCCAGTACTTC
-,-,TRBV30,TRBJ1-5,CAWSVGWGQASNQPQHF,TGTGCCTGGAGTGTAGGTTGGGGACAAGCTAGCAATCAGCCCCAGCATTTT
-,-,TRBV5-4,TRBJ2-1,CASSLSRGSLYEQFF,TGTGCCAGCAGCTTGAGTAGGGGGTCGTTATATGAGCAGTTCTTC
-,-,TRBV9,TRBJ1-4,CASTKAGQGPEKLFF,TGTGCCAGCACCAAGGCCGGACAAGGTCCTGAAAAACTGTTTTTT
once,TRBD1,TRBV7-3,TRBJ2-1,CASSLGSGQGANEQFF,TGTGCCAGCAGCTTGGGGTCGGGACAGGGGGCAAATGAGCAGTTCTTC
-,-,TRBV6-5,TRBJ2-5,CASKGSGTQYF,TGTGCCAGCAAAGGCTCGGGGACCCAGTACTTC